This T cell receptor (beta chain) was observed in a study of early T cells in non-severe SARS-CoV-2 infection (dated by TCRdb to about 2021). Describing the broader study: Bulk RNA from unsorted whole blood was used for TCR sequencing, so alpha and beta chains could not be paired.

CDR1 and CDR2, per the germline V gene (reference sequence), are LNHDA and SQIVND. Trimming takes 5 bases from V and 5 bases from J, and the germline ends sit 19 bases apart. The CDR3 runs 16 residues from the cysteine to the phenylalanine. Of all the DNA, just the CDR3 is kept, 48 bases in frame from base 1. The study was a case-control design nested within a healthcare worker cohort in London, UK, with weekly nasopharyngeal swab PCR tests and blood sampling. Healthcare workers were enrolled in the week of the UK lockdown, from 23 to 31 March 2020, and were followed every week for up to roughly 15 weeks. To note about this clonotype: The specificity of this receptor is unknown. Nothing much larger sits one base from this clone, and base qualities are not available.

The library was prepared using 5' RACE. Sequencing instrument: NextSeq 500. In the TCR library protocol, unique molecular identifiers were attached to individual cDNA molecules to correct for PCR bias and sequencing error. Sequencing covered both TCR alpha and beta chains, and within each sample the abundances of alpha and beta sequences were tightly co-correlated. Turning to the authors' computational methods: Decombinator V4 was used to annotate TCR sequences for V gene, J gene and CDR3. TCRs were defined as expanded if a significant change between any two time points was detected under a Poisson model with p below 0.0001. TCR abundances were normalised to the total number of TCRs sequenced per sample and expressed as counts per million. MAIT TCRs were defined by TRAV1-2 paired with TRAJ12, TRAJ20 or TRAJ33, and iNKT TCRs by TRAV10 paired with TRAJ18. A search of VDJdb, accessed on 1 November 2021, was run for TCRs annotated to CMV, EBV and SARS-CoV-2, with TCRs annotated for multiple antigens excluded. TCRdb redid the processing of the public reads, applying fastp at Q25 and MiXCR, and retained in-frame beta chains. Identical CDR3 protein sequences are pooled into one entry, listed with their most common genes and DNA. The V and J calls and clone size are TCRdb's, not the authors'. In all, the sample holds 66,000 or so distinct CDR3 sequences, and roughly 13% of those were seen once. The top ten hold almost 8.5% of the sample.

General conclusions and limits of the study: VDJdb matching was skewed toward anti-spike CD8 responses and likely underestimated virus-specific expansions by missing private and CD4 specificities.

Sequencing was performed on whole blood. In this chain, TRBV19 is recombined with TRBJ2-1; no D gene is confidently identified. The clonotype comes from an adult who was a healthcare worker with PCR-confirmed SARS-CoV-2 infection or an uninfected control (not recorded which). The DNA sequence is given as TGTGCCAGTAGTCCCCCCGCCCTCAACCCCCACAATGAGCAGTTCTTC. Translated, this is CASSPPALNPHNEQFF.